This T cell receptor beta chain was identified in a study of CD8+ T cells in alopecia areata. The V gene lost 3 bases and the J gene lost 6 bases, with 9 bases spanning the gap. The germline V gene has CDR1 SGHTA and CDR2 FQGTGA. The length of the CDR3 is 12 residues. Findings of the study overall: More clonal than normal scalp was lesional scalp, particularly alopecia totalis/universalis.

cDNA prepared by RNA extraction and subsequent reverse transcription served as the template for sequencing. Here immunoSEQ multiplex PCR was the method, and the copy in TCRdb shows in-frame clones only, minus some. The sample includes about 150,000 clones, just over 65% seen only once; the top ten take roughly 0.85%. Treatment of the sample: oral pan-JAK inhibitor, 5-10 mg twice daily. PBMCs, the starting material, were the source of sorted CD4+ and CD8+ T cells. Points on this clone: What it binds is unknown.

This sample comprised CD4+ T cells sorted from blood, obtained at week 4, from a patient treated with tofacitinib. The source is a human donor with alopecia areata. This sequence joins TRBV7-3 and TRBJ2-7; D might be TRBD1 (6 bases). The CDR3: CASSLQGSEQYF. CDR3 coding DNA: TGTGCCAGCAGCTTGCAGGGGAGCGAGCAGTACTTC. Looking up the rest from reference TRBV7-3 and TRBJ2-7 gives the full variable domain: GAGVSQTPSNKVTEKGKYVELRCDPISGHTALYWYRQSLGQGPEFLIYFQGTGAADDSGLPNDRFFAVRPEGSVSTLKIQRTERGDSAVYLCASSLQGSEQYFGPGTRLTVT.